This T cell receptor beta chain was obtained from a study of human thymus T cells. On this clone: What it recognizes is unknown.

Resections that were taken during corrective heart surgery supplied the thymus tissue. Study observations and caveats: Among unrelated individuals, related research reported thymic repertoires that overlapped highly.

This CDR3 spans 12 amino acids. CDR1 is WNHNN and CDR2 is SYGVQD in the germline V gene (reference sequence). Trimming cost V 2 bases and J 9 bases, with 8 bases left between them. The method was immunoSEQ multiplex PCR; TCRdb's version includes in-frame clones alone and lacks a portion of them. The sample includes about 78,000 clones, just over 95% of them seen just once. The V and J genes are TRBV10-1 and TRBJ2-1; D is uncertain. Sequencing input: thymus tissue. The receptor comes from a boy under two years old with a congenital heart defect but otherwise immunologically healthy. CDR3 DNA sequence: TGCGCCAGCAGTGAGCCGTCAAGTGAGCAGTTCTTC. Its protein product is CASSEPSSEQFF.